The following is a TCR beta chain sequence with its context. Primers: 60 Vbeta forward and 13 Jbeta reverse. Only in-frame clones appear in the TCRdb table, and some are missing; sequencing was by immunoSEQ multiplex PCR. The table gives over 75,000 clones; the top ten clones make up 0.58% of it. The sample comes from a study of cytomegalovirus exposure and HLA in healthy donors. The CDR3 runs to 14 residues. Per germline, CDR1 SGHAT and CDR2 FQNNGV. J lost 3 bases, V lost 3 bases, and 4 bases had no gene match. The clonotype comes from a man aged 50 to 59 in good health and CMV-seronegative. Sequencing used PBMCs. The chain carries TRBV11-2 and TRBJ2-7, with 8 bases fitting TRBD1. CDR3 region: CASSFSGQGYEQYF. The CDR3 nucleotides are TGTGCCAGCAGCTTCAGTGGACAGGGCTACGAGCAGTACTTC.